This TCR beta chain came from a study of vaccination effects on CD4 cells after COVID-19. Study-wide background: The vaccine given was either BNT162b2 or mRNA-1273, in two doses. A couple of convalescent pre-vaccine samples were taken 142 and 148 days post-diagnosis.

Under the ViraFEST assay, PBMC were stimulated with viral peptide pools so that antigen-specific CD4+ T cells expanded. Sequencing was performed afterwards. Following a 10-day culture, CD4+ T cells were purified. Sometime from March through December 2020, the person acquired a SARS-CoV-2 infection that PCR confirmed. Regarding this clone: What it binds is unknown.

This table comes from immunoSEQ multiplex PCR, and its TCRdb copy is limited to in-frame clones, with some not included. Altogether around 28,000 clones are present, about three quarters being singletons, with the ten largest covering roughly 21%. This TCR was sampled from a human donor who had a prior SARS-CoV-2 infection. Here the sequenced sample was CD4+ T cells from PBMCs cultured with HCoV-NL63 spike peptides, taken before COVID-19 vaccination.

The DNA for the CDR3 is TGCGCCAGCAGCCAGGAACAAAGGACTAGCGGGAGTGGAGATACGCAGTATTTT. Translated: CASSQEQRTSGSGDTQYF. The rearrangement uses TRBV4-3 and TRBJ2-3, with 13 nucleotides matching TRBD2. CDR3 length: 18 amino acids. Germline trimming cut 3 bases from V and 5 bases from J; bases unmatched to any gene: 11. Per germline, CDR1 LGHNA and CDR2 YSLEER.